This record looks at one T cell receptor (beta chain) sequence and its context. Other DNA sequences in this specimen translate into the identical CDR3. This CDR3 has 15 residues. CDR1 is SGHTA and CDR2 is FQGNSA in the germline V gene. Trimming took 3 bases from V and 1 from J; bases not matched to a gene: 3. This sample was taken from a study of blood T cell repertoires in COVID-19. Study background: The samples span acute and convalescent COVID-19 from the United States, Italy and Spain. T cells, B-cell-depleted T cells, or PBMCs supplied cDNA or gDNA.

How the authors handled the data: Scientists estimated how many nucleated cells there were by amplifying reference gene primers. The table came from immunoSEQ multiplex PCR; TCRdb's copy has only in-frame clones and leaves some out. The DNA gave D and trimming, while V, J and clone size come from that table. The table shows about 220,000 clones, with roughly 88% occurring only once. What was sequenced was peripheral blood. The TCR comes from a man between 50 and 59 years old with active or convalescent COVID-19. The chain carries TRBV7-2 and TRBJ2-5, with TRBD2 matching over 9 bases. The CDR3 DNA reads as TGTGCCAGCAGCTTTAATAGCGGGGGCCAAGAGACCCAGTACTTC. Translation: CASSFNSGGQETQYF.